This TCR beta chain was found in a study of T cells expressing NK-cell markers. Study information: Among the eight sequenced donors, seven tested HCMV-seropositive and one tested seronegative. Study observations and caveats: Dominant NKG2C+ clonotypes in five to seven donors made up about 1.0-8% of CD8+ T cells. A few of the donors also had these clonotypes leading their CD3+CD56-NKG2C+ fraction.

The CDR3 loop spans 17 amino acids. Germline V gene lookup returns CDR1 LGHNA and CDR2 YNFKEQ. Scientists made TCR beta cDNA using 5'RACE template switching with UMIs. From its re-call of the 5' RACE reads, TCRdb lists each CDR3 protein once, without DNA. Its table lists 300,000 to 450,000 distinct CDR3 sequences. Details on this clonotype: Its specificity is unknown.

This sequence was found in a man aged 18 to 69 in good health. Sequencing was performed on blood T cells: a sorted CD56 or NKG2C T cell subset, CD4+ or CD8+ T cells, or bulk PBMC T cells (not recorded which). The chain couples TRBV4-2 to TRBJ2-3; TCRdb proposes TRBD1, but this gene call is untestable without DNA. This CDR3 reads CASSQDPAGTDTDTQYF.